This TCR beta chain was profiled in a study of siplizumab effects on memory and regulatory T cells. Study-level findings and limits: Naive T cells were seen as more diverse than memory cells and as major alloresponse contributors. Naive or memory phenotype was unassignable for roughly 75-97% of proliferating CD4+ or CD8+ clones. A minor share of alloreactive clones matched unstimulated subsets.

Comment on this clone: Antigen unknown.

Generated by immunoSEQ multiplex PCR, the TCRdb table keeps only in-frame clones and is missing some. The sample consists of 110,000 or so clones, 90% to 95% of them appearing once. The CDR3 extends over 14 amino acids. Trimming took 2 bases from V and 3 from J, leaving 9 bases between them. The germline V gene encodes CDR1 SGHKS and CDR2 YYEKEE (reference sequence). The V gene is TRBV5-5, the J gene TRBJ1-5; the D gene is possibly TRBD1 (6 bases). Sequencing was carried out using non-Treg CD4+ T cells sorted from blood. The receptor was isolated from a human donor in good health. The chain's CDR3 is CASSLRDNNQPQHF. The CDR3 DNA reads as TGTGCCAGCAGCTTACGGGACAACAATCAGCCCCAGCATTTT.